This entry describes one T cell receptor beta chain. Its antigen is unidentified. The CDR3 is 14 residues long. V was trimmed by 3 bases and J by 2 bases, leaving 13 bases between them. The germline V gene has CDR1 GTSNPN and CDR2 SVGIG (reference sequence). TCRdb's table, derived via immunoSEQ multiplex PCR, lists solely in-frame clones and lacks some. This sample yields 65,000 to 100,000 clones, of which approximately 85% are seen a single time; under 4% belongs to the top ten. This entry belongs to a study of OX40 agonist ivuxolimab in advanced cancers. The wider study: The dose-escalation cohort was over 65% male, with a mean age of about 58 years, ranging about 20 to 79.

Autoimmune disease history or systemic immunosuppression disqualified patients. Broader study findings: CD8+ T cells (on average) carried more expanded clones than CD4+ T cells.

The clonotype was recovered from an adult with an advanced solid tumor such as melanoma, head and neck, liver or kidney cancer. This material consisted of CD4+ or CD8+ T cells sorted from blood, taken in a trial of the OX40 agonist ivuxolimab. The V gene is TRBV30, the J gene TRBJ1-1; the D is unclear. This CDR3 reads CAWRIKGGNTEAFF. The DNA for the CDR3 is TGTGCCTGGAGGATAAAGGGAGGTAACACTGAAGCTTTCTTT.